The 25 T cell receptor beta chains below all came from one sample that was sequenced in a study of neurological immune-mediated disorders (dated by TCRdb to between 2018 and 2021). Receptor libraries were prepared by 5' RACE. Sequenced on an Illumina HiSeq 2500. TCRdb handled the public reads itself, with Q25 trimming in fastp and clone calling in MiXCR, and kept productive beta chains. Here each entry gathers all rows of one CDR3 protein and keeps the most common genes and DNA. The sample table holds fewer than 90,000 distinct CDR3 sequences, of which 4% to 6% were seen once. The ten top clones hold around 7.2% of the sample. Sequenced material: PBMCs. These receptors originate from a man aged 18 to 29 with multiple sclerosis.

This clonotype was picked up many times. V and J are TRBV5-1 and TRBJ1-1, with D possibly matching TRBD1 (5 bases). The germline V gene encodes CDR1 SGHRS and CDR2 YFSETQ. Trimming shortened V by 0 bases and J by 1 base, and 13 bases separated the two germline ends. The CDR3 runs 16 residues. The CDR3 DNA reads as TGCGCCAGCAGCTTGGAATCTGGGGGAAAGAACACTGAAGCTTTCTTT. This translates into CASSLESGGKNTEAFF.

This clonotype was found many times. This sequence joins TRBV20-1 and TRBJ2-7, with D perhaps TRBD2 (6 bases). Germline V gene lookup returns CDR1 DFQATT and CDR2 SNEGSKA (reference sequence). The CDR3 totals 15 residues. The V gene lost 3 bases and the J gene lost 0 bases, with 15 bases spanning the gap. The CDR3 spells CSASHGRGSSYEQYF. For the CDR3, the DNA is TGCAGTGCTAGCCACGGACGGGGGAGCTCCTACGAGCAGTACTTC.

The CDR3 loop is CSVRVTNQPQHF. The CDR3 nucleotides are TGCAGCGTCAGGGTAACAAATCAGCCCCAGCATTTT. The gene calls are TRBV29-1 and TRBJ1-5; tentatively, D is TRBD1 (5 bases). CDR3 length: 12 amino acids. V shed 6 bases and J shed 4 bases, with 10 bases lying between them. From germline, CDR1 is SQVTM and CDR2 ANQGSEA.

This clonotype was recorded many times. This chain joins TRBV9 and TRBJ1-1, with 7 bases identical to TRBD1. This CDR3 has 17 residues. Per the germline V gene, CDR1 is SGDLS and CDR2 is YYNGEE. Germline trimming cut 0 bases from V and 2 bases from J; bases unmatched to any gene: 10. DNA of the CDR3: TGTGCCAGCAGCGTAGACGGGGGAGGGGGCCTAAACACTGAAGCTTTCTTT. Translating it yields CASSVDGGGGLNTEAFF.

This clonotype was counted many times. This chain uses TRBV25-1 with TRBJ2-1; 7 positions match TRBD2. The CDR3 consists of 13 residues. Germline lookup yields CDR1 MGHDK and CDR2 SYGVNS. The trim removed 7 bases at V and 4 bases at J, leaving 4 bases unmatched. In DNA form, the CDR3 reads TGTGCCAGCAAGCGGGGACCTTACAATGAGCAGTTCTTC. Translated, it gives CASKRGPYNEQFF.

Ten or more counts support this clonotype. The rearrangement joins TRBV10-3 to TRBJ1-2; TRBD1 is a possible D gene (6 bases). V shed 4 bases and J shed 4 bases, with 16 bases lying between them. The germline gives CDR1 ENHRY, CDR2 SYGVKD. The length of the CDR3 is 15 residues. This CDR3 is CAISGGPAGPYGYTF. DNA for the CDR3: TGTGCCATCAGTGGGGGGCCTGCGGGGCCCTATGGCTACACCTTC.

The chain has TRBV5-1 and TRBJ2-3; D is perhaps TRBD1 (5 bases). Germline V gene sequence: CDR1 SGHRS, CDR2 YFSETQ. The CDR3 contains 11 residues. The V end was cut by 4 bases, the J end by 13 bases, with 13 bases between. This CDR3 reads CASSIGQKEYF. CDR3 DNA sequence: TGCGCCAGCAGCATCGGACAAAAGGAGTATTTT.

As DNA, the CDR3 is TGTGCCAGCAGCGGACTAGCGGGAGCAGGGGAGCAGTTCTTC. The encoded protein is CASSGLAGAGEQFF. The chain has TRBV7-8 and TRBJ2-1; 13 bases fit TRBD2. This CDR3 has 14 residues. CDR1 is SGHVS and CDR2 is FQNEAQ in the germline V gene. With V trimmed by 5 bases and J by 10 bases, 5 bases remained unmatched.

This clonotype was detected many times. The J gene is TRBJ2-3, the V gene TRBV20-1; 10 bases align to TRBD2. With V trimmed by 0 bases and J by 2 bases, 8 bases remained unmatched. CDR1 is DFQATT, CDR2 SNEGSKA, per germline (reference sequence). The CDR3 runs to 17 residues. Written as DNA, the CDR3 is TGCAGTGCTAGAGAAAAGAAGCGGGGGGGCGTCACAGATACGCAGTATTTT. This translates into CSAREKKRGGVTDTQYF.

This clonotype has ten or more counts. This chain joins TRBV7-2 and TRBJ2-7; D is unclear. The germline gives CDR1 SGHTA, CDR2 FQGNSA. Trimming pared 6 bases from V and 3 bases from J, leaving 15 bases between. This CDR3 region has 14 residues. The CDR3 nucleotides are TGTGCCAGCAGGTCTACTTTGTACAGCTACGAGCAGTACTTC. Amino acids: CASRSTLYSYEQYF.

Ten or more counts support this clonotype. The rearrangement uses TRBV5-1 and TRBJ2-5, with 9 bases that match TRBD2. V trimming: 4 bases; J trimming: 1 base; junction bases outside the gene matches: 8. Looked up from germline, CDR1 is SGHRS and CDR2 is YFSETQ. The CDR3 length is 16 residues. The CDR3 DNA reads TGCGCCAGCAGCGGGTCCCCTAGCGGGGCCCAAGAGACCCAGTACTTC. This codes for CASSGSPSGAQETQYF.

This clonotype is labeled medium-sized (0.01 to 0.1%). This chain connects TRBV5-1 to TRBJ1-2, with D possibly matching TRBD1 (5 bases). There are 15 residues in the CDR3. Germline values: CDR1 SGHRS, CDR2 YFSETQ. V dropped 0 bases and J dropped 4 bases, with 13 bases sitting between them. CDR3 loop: CASSLESGTIYGYTF. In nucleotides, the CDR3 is TGCGCCAGCAGCTTGGAGTCAGGGACTATCTATGGCTACACCTTC.

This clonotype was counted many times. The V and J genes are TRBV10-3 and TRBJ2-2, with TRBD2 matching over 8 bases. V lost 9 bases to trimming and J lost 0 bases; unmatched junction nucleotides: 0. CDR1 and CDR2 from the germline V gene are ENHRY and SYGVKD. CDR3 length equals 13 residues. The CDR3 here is CAIAGANTGELFF. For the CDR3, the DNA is TGTGCCATAGCGGGAGCGAACACCGGGGAGCTGTTTTTT.

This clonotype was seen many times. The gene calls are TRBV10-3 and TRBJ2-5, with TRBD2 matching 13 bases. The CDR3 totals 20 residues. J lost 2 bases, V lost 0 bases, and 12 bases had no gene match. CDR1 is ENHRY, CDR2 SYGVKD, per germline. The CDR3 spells CAISESFGTSGTSIQETQYF. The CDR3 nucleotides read TGTGCCATCAGTGAGTCGTTTGGGACTAGCGGGACCTCTATACAAGAGACCCAGTACTTC.

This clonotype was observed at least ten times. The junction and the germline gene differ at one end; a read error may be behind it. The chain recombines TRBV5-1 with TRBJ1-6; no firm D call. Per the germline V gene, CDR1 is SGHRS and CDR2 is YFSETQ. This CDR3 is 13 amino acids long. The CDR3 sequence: CASSLEAEVTLNF. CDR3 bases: TGCGCCAGCAGCTTGGAGGCAGAGGTCACCCTCAACTTT.

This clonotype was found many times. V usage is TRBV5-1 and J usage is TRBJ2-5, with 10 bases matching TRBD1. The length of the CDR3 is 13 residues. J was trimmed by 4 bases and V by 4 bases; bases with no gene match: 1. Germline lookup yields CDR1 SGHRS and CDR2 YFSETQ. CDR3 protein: CASSRDRGETQYF. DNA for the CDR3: TGCGCCAGCAGCCGGGACAGGGGAGAGACCCAGTACTTC.

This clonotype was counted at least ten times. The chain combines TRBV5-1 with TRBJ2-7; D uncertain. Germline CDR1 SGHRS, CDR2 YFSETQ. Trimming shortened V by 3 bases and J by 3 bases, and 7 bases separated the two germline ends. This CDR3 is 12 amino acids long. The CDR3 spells CASSSDLYEQYF. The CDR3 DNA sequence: TGCGCCAGCAGCTCGGACCTCTACGAGCAGTACTTC.

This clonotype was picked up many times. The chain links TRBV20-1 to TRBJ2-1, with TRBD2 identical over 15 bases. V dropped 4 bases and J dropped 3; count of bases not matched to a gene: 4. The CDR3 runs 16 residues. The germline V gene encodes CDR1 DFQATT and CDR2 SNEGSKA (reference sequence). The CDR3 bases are TGCAGTGCTATCGGGACTAGCGGGGGGCACTACAATGAGCAGTTCTTC. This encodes CSAIGTSGGHYNEQFF.

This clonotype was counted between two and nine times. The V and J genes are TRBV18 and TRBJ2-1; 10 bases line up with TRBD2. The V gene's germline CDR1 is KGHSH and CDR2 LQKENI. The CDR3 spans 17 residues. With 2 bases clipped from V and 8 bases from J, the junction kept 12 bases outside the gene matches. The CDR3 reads CASSPTGAGGPFDEQFF. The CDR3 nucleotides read TGTGCCAGCTCACCAACGGGAGCGGGAGGGCCTTTCGATGAGCAGTTCTTC.

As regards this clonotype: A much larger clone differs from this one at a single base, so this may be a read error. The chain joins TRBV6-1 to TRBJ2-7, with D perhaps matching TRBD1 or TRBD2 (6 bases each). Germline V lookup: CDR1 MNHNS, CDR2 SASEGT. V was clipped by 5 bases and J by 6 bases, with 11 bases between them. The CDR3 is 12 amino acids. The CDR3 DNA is TGTGCCAGCAGTCCAAAGGGGGGCGAGCAGTACTTC. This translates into CASSPKGGEQYF.

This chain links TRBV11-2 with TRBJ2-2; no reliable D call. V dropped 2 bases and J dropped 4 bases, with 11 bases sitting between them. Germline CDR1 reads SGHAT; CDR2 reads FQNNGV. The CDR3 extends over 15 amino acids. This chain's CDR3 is CASSLTSLTTGELFF. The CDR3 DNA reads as TGTGCCAGCAGCTTAACATCCTTGACCACCGGGGAGCTGTTTTTT.

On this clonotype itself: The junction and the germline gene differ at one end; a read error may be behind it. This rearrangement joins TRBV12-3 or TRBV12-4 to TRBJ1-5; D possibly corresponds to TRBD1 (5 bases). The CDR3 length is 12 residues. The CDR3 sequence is CASSWGGQPQNF. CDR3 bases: TGTGCCAGCAGTTGGGGCGGCCAGCCCCAGAATTTT.

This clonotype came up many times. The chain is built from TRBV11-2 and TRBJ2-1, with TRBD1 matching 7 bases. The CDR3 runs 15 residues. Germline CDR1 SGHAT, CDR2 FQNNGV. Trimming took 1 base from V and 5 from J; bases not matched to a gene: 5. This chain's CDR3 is CASSLVRGPDNEQFF. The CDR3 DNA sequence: TGTGCCAGCAGCTTAGTAAGGGGGCCCGACAATGAGCAGTTCTTC.

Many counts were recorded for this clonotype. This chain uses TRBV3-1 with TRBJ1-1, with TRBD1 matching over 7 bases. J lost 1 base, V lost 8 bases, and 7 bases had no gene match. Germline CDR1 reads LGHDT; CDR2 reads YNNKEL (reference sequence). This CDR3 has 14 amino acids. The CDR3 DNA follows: TGTGCCAGCGAAAACAGGGGAGGGAACACTGAAGCTTTCTTT. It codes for CASENRGGNTEAFF.

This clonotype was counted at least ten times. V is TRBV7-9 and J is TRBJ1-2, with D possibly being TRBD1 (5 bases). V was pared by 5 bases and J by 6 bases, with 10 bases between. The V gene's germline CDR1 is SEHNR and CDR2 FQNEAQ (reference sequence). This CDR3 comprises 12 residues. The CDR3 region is CASSADSHGYTF. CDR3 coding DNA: TGTGCCAGCAGCGCTGACAGCCATGGCTACACCTTC.